Below are 29 T cell receptor beta chains sequenced from a single sample in a study of blood T cells in healthy people across ages. Using a J-beta primer mix together with a sample-barcoded 5' primer, a second PCR was run for roughly 6 to 11 cycles. Via MiXCR, TCRdb re-called the 5' RACE reads, giving one row per CDR3 protein. The data show about 1.4 million distinct CDR3 sequences, with around 59% seen just once and under 8.5% held by the top ten. Sequencing input: blood. Receptors originate from a man younger than 35 in good health.

This clonotype was observed a few times. J is TRBJ2-3 and V is TRBV20-1, with 9 bases fitting TRBD2. Germline V gives CDR1 DFQATT, CDR2 SNEGSKA (reference sequence). The CDR3 is 15 residues long. The trim removed 6 bases at V and 2 bases at J, leaving 9 bases unmatched. The CDR3 here is CSAPLAGEFTDTQYF. In nucleotides, the CDR3 is TGCAGTGCACCGTTAGCGGGAGAGTTCACAGATACGCAGTATTTT.

The rearrangement uses TRBV27 and TRBJ2-3, with 7 bases aligning to TRBD2. J gave up 2 bases and V 3 bases, and 8 bases lay outside the gene matches. This CDR3 has 16 amino acids. Germline V gene lookup returns CDR1 MNHEY and CDR2 SMNVEV (reference sequence). CDR3 amino acids: CASSFSSGDPTDTQYF. CDR3 nucleotides: TGTGCCAGCAGTTTTTCTAGCGGAGACCCCACAGATACGCAGTATTTT.

The CDR3 spells CASTPYGGTPNEQFF. The CDR3 DNA sequence: TGTGCCAGCACACCTTACGGGGGCACCCCCAATGAGCAGTTCTTC. The chain joins TRBV27 to TRBJ2-1; the D gene could be TRBD1 or TRBD2 (6 bases each). Trimming removed 7 bases at V and 6 bases at J, with 19 bases between. The CDR3 totals 15 residues. In germline, CDR1 is MNHEY, CDR2 SMNVEV (reference sequence).

Details on this clonotype: At one of its ends the junction is not consistent with the germline gene, which may arise from a read error. V and J are TRBV29-1 and TRBJ1-2, with 7 nucleotides matching TRBD1. This CDR3 is 14 amino acids long. Germline V CDR1 and CDR2: SQVTM, ANQGSEA. In DNA form, the CDR3 reads TGCAGCGTCGAAGAAACAGGGGCGGACTATGGCTACACCTTC. This encodes CSVEETGADYGYTF. The full variable domain, its missing parts supplied by reference TRBV29-1 and TRBJ1-2, is SAVISQKPSRDICQRGTSLTIQCQVDSQVTMMFWYRQQPGQSLTLIATANQGSEATYESGFVIDKFPISRPNLTFSTLTVSNMSPEDSSIYLCSVEETGADYGYTFGSGTRLTVV.

The rearrangement uses TRBV28 and TRBJ1-1; D unresolved. V was pared by 6 bases and J by 0 bases, with 8 bases between. The CDR3 runs to 13 residues. CDR1 and CDR2 (germline): MDHEN, SYDVKM. The DNA of the CDR3 is TGTGCCAGCAGACCGAGATTGAACACTGAAGCTTTCTTT. Residues: CASRPRLNTEAFF.

V is TRBV6-1 and J is TRBJ1-4; D is undetermined. The germline V and J ends were trimmed by 6 bases and 7 bases, with 15 bases remaining between them. Looked up from germline, CDR1 is MNHNS and CDR2 is SASEGT. This CDR3 spans 14 amino acids. The CDR3 here is CASSWRTGVEKLFF. CDR3 in DNA: TGTGCCAGCAGCTGGCGGACCGGGGTTGAAAAACTGTTTTTT.

The chain couples TRBV13 to TRBJ1-4; D remains unclear. Trimming cost V 3 bases and J 3 bases, with 14 bases left between them. Germline loops: CDR1 PRHDT, CDR2 FYEKMQ (reference sequence). The length of the CDR3 is 16 residues. Here the CDR3 DNA reads TGTGCCAGCAGCTTTCGTGAGTCTTTGGCTAATGAAAAACTGTTTTTT. Its protein product is CASSFRESLANEKLFF. Complete variable domain (other parts from reference TRBV13 and TRBJ1-4): AAGVIQSPRHLIKEKRETATLKCYPIPRHDTVYWYQQGPGQDPQFLISFYEKMQSDKGSIPDRFSAQQFSDYHSELNMSSLELGDSALYFCASSFRESLANEKLFFGSGTQLSVL.

Many counts were recorded for this clonotype. This chain connects TRBV20-1 to TRBJ2-7; D might be TRBD1 (5 bases). The V gene's germline CDR1 is DFQATT and CDR2 SNEGSKA (reference sequence). The CDR3 extends over 12 amino acids. The V end was cut by 3 bases, the J end by 1 base, with 7 bases between. The CDR3 is CSARGLSYEQYF. CDR3 DNA sequence: TGCAGTGCTAGGGGGCTATCCTACGAGCAGTACTTC.

The chain employs TRBV7-2 and TRBJ2-1, with a weak D call TRBD2 (5 bases). The CDR3 spans 15 residues. The V end was cut by 1 base, the J end by 0 bases, with 7 bases between. Germline V gives CDR1 SGHTA, CDR2 FQGNSA. The CDR3 loop reads CASSLVAISYNEQFF. The CDR3 DNA sequence: TGTGCCAGCAGCTTAGTAGCGATCTCCTACAATGAGCAGTTCTTC. The full variable domain, with the rest looked up from reference TRBV7-2 and TRBJ2-1, is GAGVSQSPSNKVTEKGKDVELRCDPISGHTALYWYRQSLGQGLEFLIYFQGNSAPDKSGLPSDRFSAERTGGSVSTLTIQRTQQEDSAVYLCASSLVAISYNEQFFGPGTRLTVL.

This chain joins TRBV2 and TRBJ2-2; D is ambiguous. The CDR3 runs to 14 residues. Per germline, CDR1 SNHLY and CDR2 FYNNEI. V lost 3 bases, J lost 0 bases, and 5 bases lay in between. The CDR3 sequence: CASSDPSNTGELFF. In DNA form, the CDR3 reads TGTGCCAGCAGTGACCCGTCGAACACCGGGGAGCTGTTTTTT.

The V gene is TRBV4-2, the J gene TRBJ1-2; no clear D. The CDR3 extends over 11 amino acids. Looked up from germline, CDR1 is LGHNA and CDR2 is YNFKEQ. V was trimmed by 5 bases and J by 5 bases, leaving 6 bases between them. CDR3 residues: CASSYSYGYTF. The CDR3 region has the DNA TGTGCCAGCAGCTATTCATATGGCTACACCTTC.

The chain has TRBV5-5 and TRBJ2-5, with 8 bases matching TRBD1. The J call may not be correct, given that the DNA end is closer to TRBJ2-7. Germline V gives CDR1 SGHKS, CDR2 YYEKEE (reference sequence). This CDR3 is built from 13 residues. The CDR3 here is CASEGQATYEQYF. The CDR3 coding sequence is TGTGCCAGTGAGGGACAGGCCACCTACGAGCAGTACTTC.

This clonotype was seen only once. This chain connects TRBV15 to TRBJ2-1; D is perhaps TRBD2 (6 bases). Germline-derived CDR1 and CDR2 are LNHNV and YYDKDF (reference sequence). The V end lost 5 bases, the J end lost 0 bases, and 14 bases lay between the germline ends. This CDR3 has 16 residues. For the CDR3, the DNA is TGTGCCACCAGCGGCAATACCGGGAGCTCCTACAATGAGCAGTTCTTC. Translated: CATSGNTGSSYNEQFF.

This rearrangement joins TRBV7-2 to TRBJ2-7; no reliable D call. The CDR3 loop spans 13 amino acids. Trimming pared 2 bases from V and 2 bases from J, leaving 7 bases between. Germline lookup yields CDR1 SGHTA and CDR2 FQGNSA. The CDR3 region is CASSLITTYEQYF. CDR3 DNA: TGTGCCAGCAGCTTAATAACTACCTACGAGCAGTACTTC.

The chain employs TRBV2 and TRBJ2-5; no firm D call. This CDR3 has 12 residues. V lost 5 bases, J lost 2 bases, and 6 bases lay in between. Germline V gives CDR1 SNHLY, CDR2 FYNNEI. CDR3 residues: CASSIWQETQYF. The DNA of the CDR3 is TGTGCCAGCAGTATCTGGCAAGAGACCCAGTACTTC.

This clonotype has more than one count but fewer than ten. The DNA for the CDR3 is TGCAGCGTTGTGTCAGGACAGGGAGGCGAGCAGTACTTC. Its translation is CSVVSGQGGEQYF. The chain is built from TRBV29-1 and TRBJ2-7; 8 bases agree with TRBD1. With 4 bases clipped from V and 6 bases from J, the junction kept 8 bases outside the gene matches. CDR3 length: 13 residues. Germline CDR1 reads SQVTM; CDR2 reads ANQGSEA.

This clonotype has only a few counts. J is TRBJ1-2 and V is TRBV27, with D uncertain. The CDR3 is made up of 13 amino acids. Germline V gives CDR1 MNHEY, CDR2 SMNVEV (reference sequence). V lost 5 bases to trimming and J lost 2 bases, with 9 bases between them. The CDR3 DNA reads TGTGCCAGCAGTGCGGACGGGAACTATGGCTACACCTTC. Encoded protein: CASSADGNYGYTF.

The genes are TRBV5-1 and TRBJ2-6, with D possibly TRBD2 on 6 matching bases. V was cut by 1 base and J by 12 bases, with 20 bases left in between. The CDR3 spans 16 residues. Germline-derived CDR1 and CDR2 are SGHRS and YFSETQ. The CDR3 sequence: CASSLRAGTDTSVLTF. The CDR3 coding sequence is TGCGCCAGCAGCTTGAGGGCCGGGACTGATACAAGCGTCCTGACTTTC.

This chain uses TRBV7-2 with TRBJ2-4, with 9 bases aligning to TRBD1. The germline CDR1 and CDR2 sequences are SGHTA and FQGNSA. The V and J ends lost 4 bases and 6 bases, in that order; junction bases with no gene match: 13. CDR3 size: 17 residues. CDR3 region: CASSSGTGREYGNIQYF. CDR3 in DNA: TGTGCCAGCAGCTCCGGGACAGGGAGGGAGTATGGAAACATTCAGTACTTC.

This clonotype was counted only a few times. This chain uses TRBV27 with TRBJ1-6; possibly TRBD1 for D (5 bases). Looked up from germline, CDR1 is MNHEY and CDR2 is SMNVEV (reference sequence). Trimming left V 2 bases short and J 10 bases short, with 12 bases between. This CDR3 is built from 14 residues. For the CDR3, the DNA is TGTGCCAGCAGTTTAAGGCAGGGATCGTCACCCCTCCACTTT. This gives the protein CASSLRQGSSPLHF.

The chain uses TRBV6-5 and TRBJ2-5, with D perhaps matching TRBD2 (6 bases). TRBJ2-7 explains the end of the DNA better; the J call may be wrong. CDR3 length equals 13 residues. From germline, CDR1 is MNHEY and CDR2 SVGAGI. CDR3 protein: CASRNGRANEQYF. CDR3 DNA sequence: TGTGCCAGCAGAAACGGGAGAGCCAACGAGCAGTACTTC.

This chain uses TRBV27 with TRBJ2-5; D perhaps matches TRBD1 (6 bases). V lost 3 bases and J lost 1, with 12 bases in between. The CDR3 length is 15 residues. CDR1 and CDR2 from the germline V gene are MNHEY and SMNVEV (reference sequence). The CDR3 bases are TGTGCCAGCAGTTTTCAGGGGACCCCCCAAGAGACCCAGTACTTC. Its protein is CASSFQGTPQETQYF.

The chain carries TRBV7-9 and TRBJ2-2; possibly TRBD2 for D (6 bases). V lost 5 bases and J 2 bases, leaving 15 bases between the germline ends. Germline V lookup: CDR1 SEHNR, CDR2 FQNEAQ (reference sequence). The CDR3 is 16 amino acids. The CDR3, as DNA: TGTGCCAGCAGCCCCGGGGGTTACACTAACACCGGGGAGCTGTTTTTT. Its translation is CASSPGGYTNTGELFF.

The chain recombines TRBV7-9 with TRBJ2-7; 9 nucleotides match TRBD2. The CDR3 length is 15 residues. From germline, CDR1 is SEHNR and CDR2 FQNEAQ (reference sequence). Trimming removed 3 bases from V and 6 bases from J; junction bases left unmatched: 9. CDR3 sequence reads: CASSLGSGSPGEQYF. The CDR3 DNA is TGTGCCAGCAGCTTGGGTAGCGGGAGTCCTGGCGAGCAGTACTTC.

Comment on this clonotype: Germline and junction disagree at one end, which may indicate a read error. The chain joins TRBV7-7 to TRBJ2-5; no clear D gene. Germline assignment: CDR1 SSHAT and CDR2 FNYEAQ (reference sequence). This CDR3 comprises 13 residues. The CDR3 loop reads CASSLSDWETQYF. The CDR3 DNA sequence: TGTGCTAGCAGCTTGTCCGATTGGGAGACCCAGTACTTC. Supplemented by reference TRBV7-7 and TRBJ2-5, the full variable domain reads GAGVSQSPRYKVTKRGQDVTLRCDPISSHATLYWYQQALGQGPEFLTYFNYEAQPDKSGLPSDRFSAERPEGSISTLTIQRTEQRDSAMYRCASSLSDWETQYFGPGTRLLVL.

This chain uses TRBV6-1 with TRBJ2-3; the match to TRBD1 covers 7 bases. Looked up from germline, CDR1 is MNHNS and CDR2 is SASEGT. V was pared by 10 bases and J by 1 base, with 17 bases of the junction left unmatched. This CDR3 contains 17 residues. The CDR3 reads CAIPRQGLGGRTDTQYF. CDR3 nucleotide sequence: TGTGCCATCCCCCGACAGGGCCTCGGCGGCCGCACAGATACGCAGTATTTT.

The rearrangement links TRBV2 to TRBJ2-7; the D gene is possibly TRBD2 (6 bases). CDR1 and CDR2 (germline): SNHLY, FYNNEI. Trimming took 5 bases from V and 0 from J, leaving 17 bases between them. The CDR3 sequence is 16 residues long. The CDR3 protein is CASSRPLARSSYEQYF. The CDR3 DNA follows: TGTGCCAGCAGTCGACCGCTAGCGAGATCCTCCTACGAGCAGTACTTC. Supplemented by reference TRBV2 and TRBJ2-7, the full variable domain reads EPEVTQTPSHQVTQMGQEVILRCVPISNHLYFYWYRQILGQKVEFLVSFYNNEISEKSEIFDDQFSVERPDGSNFTLKIRSTKLEDSAMYFCASSRPLARSSYEQYFGPGTRLTVT.

There are a few counts of this clonotype. The chain joins TRBV5-6 to TRBJ2-5, with D maybe TRBD2 (6 bases). V gave up 5 bases and J gave up 5 bases, with 16 bases separating them. This CDR3 spans 14 amino acids. Germline V gene data show CDR1 as SGHDT and CDR2 as YYEEEE. The CDR3 DNA reads TGTGCCAGCAGTACGGGGGTCCGGGAGGAGACCCAGTACTTC. Its protein product is CASSTGVREETQYF.

This clonotype was observed a handful of times. The V and J genes are TRBV29-1 and TRBJ2-5; unclear D gene. V lost 4 bases to trimming and J lost 5 bases, with 8 bases between them. The CDR3 is 11 residues long. Germline V gene sequence: CDR1 SQVTM, CDR2 ANQGSEA. The CDR3 is CSVGPVETQYF. The CDR3 DNA follows: TGCAGCGTTGGGCCCGTCGAGACCCAGTACTTC.